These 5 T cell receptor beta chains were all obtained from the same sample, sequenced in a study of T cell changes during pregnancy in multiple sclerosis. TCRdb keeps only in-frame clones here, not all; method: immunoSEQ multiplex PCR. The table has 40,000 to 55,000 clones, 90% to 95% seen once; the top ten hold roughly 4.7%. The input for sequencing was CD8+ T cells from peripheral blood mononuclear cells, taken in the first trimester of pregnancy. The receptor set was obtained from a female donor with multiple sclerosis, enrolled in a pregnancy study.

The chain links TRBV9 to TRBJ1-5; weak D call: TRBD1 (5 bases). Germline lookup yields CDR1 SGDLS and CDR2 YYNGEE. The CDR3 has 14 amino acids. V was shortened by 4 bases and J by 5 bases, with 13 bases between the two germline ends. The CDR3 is CASSPEAGYQPQHF. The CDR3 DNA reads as TGTGCCAGCAGCCCGGAAGCAGGGTATCAGCCCCAGCATTTT. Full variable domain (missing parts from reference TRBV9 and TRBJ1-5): DSGVTQTPKHLITATGQRVTLRCSPRSGDLSVYWYQQSLDQGLQFLIQYYNGEERAKGNILERFSAQQFPDLHSELNLSSLELGDSALYFCASSPEAGYQPQHFGDGTRLSIL.

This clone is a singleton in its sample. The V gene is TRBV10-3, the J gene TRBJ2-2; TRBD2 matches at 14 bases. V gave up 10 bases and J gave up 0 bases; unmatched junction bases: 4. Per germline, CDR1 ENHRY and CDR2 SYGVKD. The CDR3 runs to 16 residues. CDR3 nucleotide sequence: TGTGCCACCCAGGGACTAGCGGGAGCGAACACCGGGGAGCTGTTTTTT. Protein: CATQGLAGANTGELFF.

As DNA, the CDR3 is TGTGCCAGCAGTTTATTGGACAGGGTGGGAGAGACCCAGTACTTC. It specifies CASSLLDRVGETQYF. V usage is TRBV27 and J usage is TRBJ2-5; TRBD1 matches 8 bases. This CDR3 contains 15 residues. CDR1 MNHEY and CDR2 SMNVEV come from the germline V gene (reference sequence). After removal of 1 base from V and 4 bases from J, the junction contained 5 bases not matched to a gene.

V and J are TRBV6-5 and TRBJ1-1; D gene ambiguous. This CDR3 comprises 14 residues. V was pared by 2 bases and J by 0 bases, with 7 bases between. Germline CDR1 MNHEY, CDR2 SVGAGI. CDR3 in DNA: TGTGCCAGCAGTTACACGGGGATGAACACTGAAGCTTTCTTT. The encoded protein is CASSYTGMNTEAFF.

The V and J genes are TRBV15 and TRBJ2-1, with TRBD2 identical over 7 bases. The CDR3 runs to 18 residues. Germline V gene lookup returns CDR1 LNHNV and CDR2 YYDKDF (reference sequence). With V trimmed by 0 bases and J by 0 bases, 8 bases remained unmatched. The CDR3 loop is CATSREGSGPHSYNEQFF. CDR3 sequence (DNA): TGTGCCACCAGCAGAGAAGGTAGCGGGCCCCACTCCTACAATGAGCAGTTCTTC.